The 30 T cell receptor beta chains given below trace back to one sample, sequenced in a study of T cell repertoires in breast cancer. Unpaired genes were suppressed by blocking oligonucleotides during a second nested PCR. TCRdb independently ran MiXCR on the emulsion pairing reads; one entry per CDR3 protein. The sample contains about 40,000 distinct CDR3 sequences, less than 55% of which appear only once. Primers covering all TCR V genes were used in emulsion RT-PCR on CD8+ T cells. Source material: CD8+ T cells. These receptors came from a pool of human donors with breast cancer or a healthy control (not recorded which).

In DNA form, the CDR3 reads TGTGCCAGCAGCCGCTCCGGGACAGAGAACACCGGGGAGCTGTTTTTT. Its translation: CASSRSGTENTGELFF. The genes are TRBV6-4 and TRBJ2-2; 7 nucleotides match TRBD1. Germline CDR1 is MRHNA and CDR2 is SNTAGT. This CDR3 spans 16 amino acids. The V segment lost 6 bases and the J segment 1 base; nucleotides outside the gene matches: 8.

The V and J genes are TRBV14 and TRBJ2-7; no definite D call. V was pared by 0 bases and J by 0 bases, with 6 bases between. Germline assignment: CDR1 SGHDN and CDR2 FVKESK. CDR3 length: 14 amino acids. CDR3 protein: CASSQEGFSYEQYF. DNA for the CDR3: TGTGCCAGCAGCCAAGAAGGGTTCTCCTACGAGCAGTACTTC.

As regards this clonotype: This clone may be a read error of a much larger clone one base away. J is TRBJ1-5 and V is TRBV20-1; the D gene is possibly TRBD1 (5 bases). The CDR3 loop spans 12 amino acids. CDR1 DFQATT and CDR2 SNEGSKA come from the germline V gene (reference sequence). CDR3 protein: CSATDGGQSQHF. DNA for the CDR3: TGCAGTGCCACGGACGGGGGTCAGTCCCAGCATTTT.

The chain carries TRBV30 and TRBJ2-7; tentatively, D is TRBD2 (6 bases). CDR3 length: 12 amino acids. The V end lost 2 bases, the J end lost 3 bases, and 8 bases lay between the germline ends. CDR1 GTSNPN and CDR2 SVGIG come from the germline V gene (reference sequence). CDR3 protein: CAWSLADYEQYF. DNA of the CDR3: TGTGCCTGGAGTTTAGCGGACTACGAGCAGTACTTC.

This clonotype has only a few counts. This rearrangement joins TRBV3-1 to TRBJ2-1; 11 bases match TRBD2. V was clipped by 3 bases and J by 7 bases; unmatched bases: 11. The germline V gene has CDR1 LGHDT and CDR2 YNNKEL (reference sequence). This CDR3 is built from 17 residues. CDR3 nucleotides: TGTGCCAGCAGCCACCGCCGACTAGCGGGGTCCGAAAATGAGCAGTTCTTC. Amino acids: CASSHRRLAGSENEQFF.

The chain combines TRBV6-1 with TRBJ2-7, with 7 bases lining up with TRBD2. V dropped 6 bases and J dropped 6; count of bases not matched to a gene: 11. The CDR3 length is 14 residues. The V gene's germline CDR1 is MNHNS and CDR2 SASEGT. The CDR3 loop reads CASSLGPGEGEQYF. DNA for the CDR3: TGTGCCAGCAGCCTAGGTCCGGGGGAGGGCGAGCAGTACTTC.

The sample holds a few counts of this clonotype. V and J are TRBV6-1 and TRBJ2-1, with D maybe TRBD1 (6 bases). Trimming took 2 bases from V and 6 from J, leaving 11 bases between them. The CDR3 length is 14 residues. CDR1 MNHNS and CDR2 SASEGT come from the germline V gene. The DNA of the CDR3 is TGTGCCAGCAGTGAAAGGGGGTTGGGCAATGAGCAGTTCTTC. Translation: CASSERGLGNEQFF.

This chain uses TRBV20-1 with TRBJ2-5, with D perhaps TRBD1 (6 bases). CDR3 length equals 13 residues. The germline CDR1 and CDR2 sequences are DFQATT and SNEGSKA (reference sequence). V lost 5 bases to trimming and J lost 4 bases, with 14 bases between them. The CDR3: CSAPQGPLETQYF. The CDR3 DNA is TGCAGTGCTCCACAGGGTCCCTTAGAGACCCAGTACTTC.

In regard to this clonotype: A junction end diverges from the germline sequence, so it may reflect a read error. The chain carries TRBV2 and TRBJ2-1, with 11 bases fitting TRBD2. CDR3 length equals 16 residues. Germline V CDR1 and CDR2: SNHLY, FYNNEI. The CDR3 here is CVSSQSGLAGYNEQFF. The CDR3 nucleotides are TGTGTCAGCAGTCAATCAGGACTAGCGGGTTACAATGAGCAGTTCTTC.

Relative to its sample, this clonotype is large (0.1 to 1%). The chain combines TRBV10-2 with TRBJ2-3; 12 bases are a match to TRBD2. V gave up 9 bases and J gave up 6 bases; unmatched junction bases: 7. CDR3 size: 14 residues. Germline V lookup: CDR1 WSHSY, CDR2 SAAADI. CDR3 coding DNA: TGCGCCAGTCTAGCGGGGGGGCTCAAGGATACGCAGTATTTT. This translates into CASLAGGLKDTQYF.

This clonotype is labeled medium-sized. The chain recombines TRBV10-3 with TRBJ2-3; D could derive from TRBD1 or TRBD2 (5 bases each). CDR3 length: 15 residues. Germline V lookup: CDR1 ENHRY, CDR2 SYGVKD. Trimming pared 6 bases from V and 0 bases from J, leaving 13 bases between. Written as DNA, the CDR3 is TGTGCCATCAGGGGGGTGCTAACCAGCACAGATACGCAGTATTTT. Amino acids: CAIRGVLTSTDTQYF.

CDR3 DNA: TGTGCCAGCAGTCCCGGGACAGAAGGCACAGATACGCAGTATTTT. It encodes CASSPGTEGTDTQYF. The chain employs TRBV4-2 and TRBJ2-3; 7 positions match TRBD1. The V gene's germline CDR1 is LGHNA and CDR2 YNFKEQ. This CDR3 is 15 amino acids long. V trimming: 6 bases; J trimming: 1 base; junction bases outside the gene matches: 7.

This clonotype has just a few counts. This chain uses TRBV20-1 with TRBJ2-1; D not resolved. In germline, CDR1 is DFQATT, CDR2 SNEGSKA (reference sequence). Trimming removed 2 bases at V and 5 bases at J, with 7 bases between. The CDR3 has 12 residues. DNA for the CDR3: TGCAGTGCTAGAAGAGCCAACAATGAGCAGTTCTTC. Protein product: CSARRANNEQFF.

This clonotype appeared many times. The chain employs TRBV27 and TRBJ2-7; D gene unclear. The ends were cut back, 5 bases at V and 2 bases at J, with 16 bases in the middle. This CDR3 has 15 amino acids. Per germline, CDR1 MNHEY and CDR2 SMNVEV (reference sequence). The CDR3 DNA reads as TGTGCCAGCAGTGCCCTAGGTTCGGGCGCCTACGAGCAGTACTTC. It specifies CASSALGSGAYEQYF.

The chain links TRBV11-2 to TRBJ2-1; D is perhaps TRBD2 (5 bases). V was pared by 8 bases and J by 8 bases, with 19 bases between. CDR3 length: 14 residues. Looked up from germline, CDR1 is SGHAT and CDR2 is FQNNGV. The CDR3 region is CASQILTSNDEQFF. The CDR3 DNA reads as TGTGCCAGCCAAATTCTTACTAGTAACGATGAGCAGTTCTTC.

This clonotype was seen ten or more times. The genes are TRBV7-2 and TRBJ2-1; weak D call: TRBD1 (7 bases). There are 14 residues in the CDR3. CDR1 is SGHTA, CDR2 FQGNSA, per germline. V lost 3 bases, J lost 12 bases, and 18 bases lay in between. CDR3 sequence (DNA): TGTGCCAGCAGCTTTAGGCCCCTCCAGGGGGGGCAGTTCTTC. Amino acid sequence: CASSFRPLQGGQFF.

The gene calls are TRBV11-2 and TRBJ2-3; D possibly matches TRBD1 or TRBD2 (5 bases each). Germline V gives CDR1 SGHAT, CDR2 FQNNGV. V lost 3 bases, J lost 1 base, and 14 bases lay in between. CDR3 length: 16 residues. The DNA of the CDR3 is TGTGCCAGCAGCTTCGAACATGGGGACGGCACAGATACGCAGTATTTT. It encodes CASSFEHGDGTDTQYF.

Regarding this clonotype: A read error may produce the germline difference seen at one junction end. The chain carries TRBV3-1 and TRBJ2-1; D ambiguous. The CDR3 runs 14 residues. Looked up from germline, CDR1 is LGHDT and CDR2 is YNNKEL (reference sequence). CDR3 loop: CASSQSGSRISNYF. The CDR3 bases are TGTGCCAGCAGCCAAAGTGGTAGCAGGATCTCAAATTACTTC.

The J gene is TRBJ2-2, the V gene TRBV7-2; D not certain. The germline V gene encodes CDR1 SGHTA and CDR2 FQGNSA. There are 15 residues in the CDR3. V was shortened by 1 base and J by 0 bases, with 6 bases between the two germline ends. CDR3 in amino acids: CASSLGRPNTGELFF. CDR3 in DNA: TGTGCCAGCAGCTTAGGCCGGCCGAACACCGGGGAGCTGTTTTTT.

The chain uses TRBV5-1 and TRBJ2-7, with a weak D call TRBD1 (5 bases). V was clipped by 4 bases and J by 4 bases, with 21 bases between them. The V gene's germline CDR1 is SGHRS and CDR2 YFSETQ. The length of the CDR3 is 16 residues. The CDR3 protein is CASSRQSIMEPYEQYF. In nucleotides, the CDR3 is TGCGCCAGCAGCCGACAGTCTATTATGGAACCTTACGAGCAGTACTTC.

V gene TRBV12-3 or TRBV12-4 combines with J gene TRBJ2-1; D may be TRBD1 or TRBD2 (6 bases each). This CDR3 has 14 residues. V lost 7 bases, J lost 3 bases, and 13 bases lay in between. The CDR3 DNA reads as TGTGCCAGCAAGGGGGGCCCGCACTACAATGAGCAGTTCTTC. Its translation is CASKGGPHYNEQFF.

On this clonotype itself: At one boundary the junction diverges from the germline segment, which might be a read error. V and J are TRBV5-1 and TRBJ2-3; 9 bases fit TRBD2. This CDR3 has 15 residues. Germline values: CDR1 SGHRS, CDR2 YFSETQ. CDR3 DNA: TGCACCAGCAAGACGACTAGCGGATTCACAGATACGCAGTATTTT. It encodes CTSKTTSGFTDTQYF. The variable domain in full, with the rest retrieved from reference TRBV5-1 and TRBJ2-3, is KAGVTQTPRYLIKTRGQQVTLSCSPISGHRSVSWYQQTPGQGLQFLFEYFSETQRNKGNFPGRFSGRQFSNSRSEMNVSTLELGDSALYLCTSKTTSGFTDTQYFGPGTRLTVL.

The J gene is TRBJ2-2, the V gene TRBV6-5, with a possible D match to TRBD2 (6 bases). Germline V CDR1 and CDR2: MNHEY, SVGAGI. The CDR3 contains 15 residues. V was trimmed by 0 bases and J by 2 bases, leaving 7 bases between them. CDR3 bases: TGTGCCAGCAGTTACTCTGGGACTAACACCGGGGAGCTGTTTTTT. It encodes CASSYSGTNTGELFF.

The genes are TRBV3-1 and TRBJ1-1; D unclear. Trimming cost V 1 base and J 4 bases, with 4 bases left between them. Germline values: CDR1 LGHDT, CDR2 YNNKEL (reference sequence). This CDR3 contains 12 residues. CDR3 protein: CASSQGGTEAFF. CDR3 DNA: TGTGCCAGCAGCCAAGGGGGCACTGAAGCTTTCTTT.

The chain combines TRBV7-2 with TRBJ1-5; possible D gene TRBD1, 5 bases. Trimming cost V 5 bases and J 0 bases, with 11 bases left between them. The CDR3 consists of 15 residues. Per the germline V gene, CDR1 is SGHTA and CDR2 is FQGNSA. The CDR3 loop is CASSPGTLSNQPQHF. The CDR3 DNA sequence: TGTGCCAGCAGCCCGGGGACCCTTAGCAATCAGCCCCAGCATTTT.

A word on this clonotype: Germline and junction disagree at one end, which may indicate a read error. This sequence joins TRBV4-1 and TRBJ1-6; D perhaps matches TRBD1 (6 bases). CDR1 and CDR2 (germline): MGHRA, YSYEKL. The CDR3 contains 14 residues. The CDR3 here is CASSQEGTNSPFHF. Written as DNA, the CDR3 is TGCGCCAGCAGCCAAGAAGGGACAAATTCACCCTTCCACTTT.

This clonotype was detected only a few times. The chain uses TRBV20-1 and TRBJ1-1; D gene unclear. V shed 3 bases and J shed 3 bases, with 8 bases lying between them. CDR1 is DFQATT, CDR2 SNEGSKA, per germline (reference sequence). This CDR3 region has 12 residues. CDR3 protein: CSARSGYTEAFF. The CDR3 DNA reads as TGCAGTGCTAGGTCCGGTTACACTGAAGCTTTCTTT.

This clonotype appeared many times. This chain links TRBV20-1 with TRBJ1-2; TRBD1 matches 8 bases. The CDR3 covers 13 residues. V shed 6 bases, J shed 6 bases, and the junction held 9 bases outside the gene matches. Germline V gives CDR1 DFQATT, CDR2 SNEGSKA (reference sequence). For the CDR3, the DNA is TGCAGTGCCGCGACAGGGGACCGGGATGGCTACACCTTC. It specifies CSAATGDRDGYTF.

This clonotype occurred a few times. The CDR3 loop is CASSSGPLLIEQYF. The CDR3 DNA is TGTGCCAGCAGTTCGGGACCTCTTCTCATCGAGCAGTACTTC. The rearrangement uses TRBV12-3 or TRBV12-4 and TRBJ2-7; D may correspond to TRBD1 or TRBD2 (5 bases each). V lost 4 bases and J 6 bases, leaving 16 bases between the germline ends. CDR3 length equals 14 residues.

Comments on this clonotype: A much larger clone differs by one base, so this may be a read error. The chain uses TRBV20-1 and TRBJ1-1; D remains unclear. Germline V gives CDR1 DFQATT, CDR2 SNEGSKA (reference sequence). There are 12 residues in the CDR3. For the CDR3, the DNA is TGCGGTGTACGACACTGGAACACTGAAGCTTTCTTT. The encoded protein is CGVRHWNTEAFF.